This T cell receptor (beta chain) originates from a study of CXCR3-negative and CXCR3-positive naive CD8 T cells. The CDR3 loop spans 17 amino acids. Germline CDR1 and CDR2: SEHNR and FQNEAQ (reference sequence). This clonotype shows up as medium-sized by frequency. TRB cDNA was prepared as libraries by UMI-labeled 5' RACE. TCRdb reprocessed the 5' RACE reads, with one entry per CDR3 protein and no DNA. This sample contains 6,000 to 8,000 distinct CDR3 sequences. The V gene is TRBV7-9, the J gene TRBJ1-2; checking the TCRdb D call of TRBD1 is not possible without DNA. The specimen was naive CXCR3- CD8+ T cells from blood. Subset given: CD45RO-CCR7+CD27+CD95- naive CD8+ T cells lacking CXCR3 (TNR3-). This TCR derives from a human donor in good health. Some clones in this sample may be carry-over from other donors' samples. CDR3: CASSSPFGAAEVDGYTF.